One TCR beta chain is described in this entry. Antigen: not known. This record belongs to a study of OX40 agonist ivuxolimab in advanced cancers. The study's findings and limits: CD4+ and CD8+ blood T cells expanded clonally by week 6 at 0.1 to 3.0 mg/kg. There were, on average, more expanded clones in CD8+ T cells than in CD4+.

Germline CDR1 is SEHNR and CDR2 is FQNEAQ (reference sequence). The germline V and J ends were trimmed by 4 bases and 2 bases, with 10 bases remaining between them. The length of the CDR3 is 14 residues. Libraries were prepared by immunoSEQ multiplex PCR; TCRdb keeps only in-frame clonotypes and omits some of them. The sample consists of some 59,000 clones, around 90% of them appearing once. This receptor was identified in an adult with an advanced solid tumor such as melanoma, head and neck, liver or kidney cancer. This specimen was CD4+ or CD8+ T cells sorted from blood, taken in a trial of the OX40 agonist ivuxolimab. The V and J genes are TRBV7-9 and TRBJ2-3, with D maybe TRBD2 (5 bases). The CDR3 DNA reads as TGTGCCAGCAGCTCAGGAGGACTCACAGATACGCAGTATTTT. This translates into CASSSGGLTDTQYF. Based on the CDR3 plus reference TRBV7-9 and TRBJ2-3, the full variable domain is DTGVSQNPRHKITKRGQNVTFRCDPISEHNRLYWYRQTLGQGPEFLTYFQNEAQLEKSRLLSDRFSAERPKGSFSTLEIQRTEQGDSAMYLCASSSGGLTDTQYFGPGTRLTVL.